A selection of T cell receptor beta chains follows, all from one sample in a study of cytomegalovirus exposure and HLA in healthy donors. This table comes from immunoSEQ multiplex PCR, and its TCRdb copy is limited to in-frame clones, with some not included. This repertoire shows more than 65,000 clones, around 74% found once; its top ten account for more than 9.5%. What was sequenced was PBMCs. These receptors originate from a woman aged 60-75 years in good health and CMV-seropositive. The CDR3 runs from the conserved cysteine through the conserved F or W. D genes are given only for firm matches. Expanded clones are given a class, and other clones once, few, many or no size at all.

TRBV11-2	17	NA	TRBJ1-3	NA	TGTGCCAGCAGCTTACCCGGACAGACAAACTCTGGAAACACCATATATTTT	CASSLPGQTNSGNTIYF
TRBV18	15	NA	TRBJ1-1	few	TGTGCCAGCTCACCTCCCACGGCAGGGGTCACTGAAGCTTTCTTT	CASSPPTAGVTEAFF
TRBV6-1	12	NA	TRBJ1-1	NA	TGTGCCAGCAGTAGGGGGTCCCTAGAAGCTTTCTTT	CASSRGSLEAFF
TRBV5-1	16	NA	TRBJ1-6	NA	TGCGCCAGCAGCTTGGAAGGGGGGGTGAGGGGTTCACCCCTCCACTTT	CASSLEGGVRGSPLHF
TRBV5-1	15	NA	TRBJ2-5	few	TGCGCCAGCAGCTTGGCCGGGTGGTACCAAGAGACCCAGTACTTC	CASSLAGWYQETQYF
TRBV27	17	TRBD2	TRBJ2-2	once	TGTGCCAGCAGTACGCGGACTAGCGGGGGCCCGCCCGGGGAGCTGTTTTTT	CASSTRTSGGPPGELFF
TRBV2	12	NA	TRBJ2-3	NA	TGTGCCAGCCTTGGGCAGGCAGATACGCAGTATTTT	CASLGQADTQYF
TRBV30	13	TRBD2	TRBJ2-7	NA	TGTGCCTGGGAGGCGGGGGGGGTACGCGAGCAGTACTTC	CAWEAGGVREQYF
TRBV25-1	15	TRBD1	TRBJ2-5	NA	TGTGCCAGCAGTAAAACCGGGACAGGCCAAGAGACCCAGTACTTC	CASSKTGTGQETQYF
TRBV7-9	12	NA	TRBJ2-5	NA	TGTGCCAGCGGGCAGACGGAAGAGACCCAGTACTTC	CASGQTEETQYF
TRBV9	15	TRBD1	TRBJ2-3	NA	TGTGCCAGCAGCGCAGGGACAGGCCGCACAGATACGCAGTATTTT	CASSAGTGRTDTQYF